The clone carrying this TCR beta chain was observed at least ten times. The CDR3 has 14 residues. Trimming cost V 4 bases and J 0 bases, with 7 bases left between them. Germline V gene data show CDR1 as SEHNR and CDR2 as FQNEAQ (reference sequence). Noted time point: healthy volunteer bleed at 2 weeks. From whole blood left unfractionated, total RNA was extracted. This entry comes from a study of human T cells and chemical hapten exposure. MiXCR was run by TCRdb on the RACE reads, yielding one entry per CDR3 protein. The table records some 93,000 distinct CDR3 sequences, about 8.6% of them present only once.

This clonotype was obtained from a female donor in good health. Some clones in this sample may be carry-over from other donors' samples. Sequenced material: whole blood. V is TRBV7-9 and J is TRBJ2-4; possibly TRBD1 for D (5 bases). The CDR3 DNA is TGTGCCAGCAGCTGGCAGGGAGCCAAAAACATTCAGTACTTC. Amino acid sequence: CASSWQGAKNIQYF.